These 4 T cell receptor beta chains came from one sample sequenced in a study of blood T cell repertoires in COVID-19. Data came from immunoSEQ multiplex PCR; TCRdb stores just in-frame clones and leaves some out. Here the sample spans just over 250,000 clones, 88% being singletons. Material: peripheral blood. Receptors were obtained from a man aged 60 to 75 who had recovered from COVID-19.

The chain joins TRBV18 to TRBJ2-7; 7 bases match TRBD1. The germline CDR1 and CDR2 sequences are KGHSH and LQKENI. The J segment lost 5 bases and the V segment lost 3 bases, leaving 7 bases of the junction unmatched. CDR3 length: 14 amino acids. Here the CDR3 DNA reads TGTGCCAGCTCACCTCAGACAGGGCGGAACGAGCAGTACTTC. Its protein is CASSPQTGRNEQYF.

V gene TRBV19 combines with J gene TRBJ1-4; 10 bases line up with TRBD1. Unmatched junction bases numbered 4, after V lost 10 bases and J lost 5 bases. The CDR3 sequence is 13 residues long. Germline CDR1 and CDR2: LNHDA and SQIVND (reference sequence). The CDR3 protein is CATRQGANEKLFF. The CDR3 DNA sequence: TGTGCCACCCGACAGGGGGCCAATGAAAAACTGTTTTTT.

This chain connects TRBV6-2 or TRBV6-3 to TRBJ2-3; 8 positions match TRBD2. The length of the CDR3 is 21 residues. V shed 0 bases, J shed 2 bases, and the junction held 19 bases outside the gene matches. CDR1 MNHEY and CDR2 SVGEGT come from the germline V gene. The CDR3 here is CASSYSIYSLDSGETTDTQYF. DNA of the CDR3: TGTGCCAGCAGTTACTCGATTTACAGCCTAGATAGCGGGGAGACCACAGATACGCAGTATTTT.

The chain joins TRBV28 to TRBJ1-6; 7 positions agree with TRBD1. Trimming took 5 bases from V and 6 from J; bases not matched to a gene: 13. This CDR3 is 17 amino acids long. Germline CDR1 and CDR2: MDHEN and SYDVKM. CDR3 nucleotide sequence: TGTGCCAGCAGTCCACGGACAGGTCTCGAAATTAATTCACCCCTCCACTTT. This translates into CASSPRTGLEINSPLHF.